This entry concerns a single T cell receptor beta chain. The data belong to a study of blood T cell repertoires in COVID-19. Study-wide context: Sample material is recorded as cDNA or gDNA derived from T cells, B-cell-depleted T cells, or PBMCs.

As processed by the authors: Researchers report that nucleated cell counts were estimated from reference gene primer amplification. Using immunoSEQ multiplex PCR, the repertoire was profiled, and TCRdb retains in-frame clones only, with some absent. V and J calls and clone size are given by that table; D and trimming were obtained from the DNA. The table has 25,000 to 30,000 clones, 89% seen once. Sequenced: peripheral blood. This clonotype originated in a human donor in a cohort sampled during active COVID-19.

Here the CDR3 DNA reads TGTGCCAGCAGCTATACGAGGGACTTCAATGAGCAGTTCTTC. Protein product: CASSYTRDFNEQFF. The rearrangement uses TRBV7-9 and TRBJ2-1; TRBD2 is a possible D gene (6 bases). V dropped 4 bases and J dropped 6 bases, with 13 bases sitting between them. The CDR3 has 14 amino acids. CDR1 is SEHNR, CDR2 FQNEAQ, per germline (reference sequence).